This entry lists 27 T cell receptor beta chains sequenced from one sample in a study of Tregs in tolerant kidney transplant recipients. Produced via immunoSEQ multiplex PCR; TCRdb's table is partial and in-frame only. The sample lists about 94,000 clones, 90% to 95% seen once, with about 0.45% in the top ten. The sequenced sample was CD4+ T cells from blood, obtained before the transplant. The source is a human donor who received a combined kidney and bone marrow transplant.

The genes are TRBV18 and TRBJ1-6, with D unresolved. The germline gives CDR1 KGHSH, CDR2 LQKENI. Trimming cost V 0 bases and J 9 bases, with 6 bases left between them. The CDR3 loop spans 13 amino acids. The CDR3 is CASSPPEGSPLHF. In nucleotides, the CDR3 is TGTGCCAGCTCACCACCCGAGGGTTCACCCCTCCACTTT.

The rearrangement links TRBV27 to TRBJ2-5; D is possibly TRBD1 (7 bases). The J call may be in error: the DNA end matches TRBJ2-7 better. Germline V CDR1 and CDR2: MNHEY, SMNVEV (reference sequence). The CDR3 contains 15 residues. Here the CDR3 DNA reads TGTGCCAGCAGTTTATTTCCAGGGGGGTACGACGAGCAGTACTTC. Its protein product is CASSLFPGGYDEQYF.

The chain carries TRBV19 and TRBJ1-1; D not resolved. Germline V gives CDR1 LNHDA, CDR2 SQIVND (reference sequence). This CDR3 comprises 13 residues. V gave up 10 bases and J gave up 1 base, with 13 bases separating them. Here the CDR3 DNA reads TGTGCCATACGCCGTGCAGGGAACACTGAAGCTTTCTTT. This codes for CAIRRAGNTEAFF.

CDR3 DNA sequence: TGTGCCAGCTCGGACAGGGGTATTAGCACAGATACGCAGTATTTT. Protein product: CASSDRGISTDTQYF. J is TRBJ2-3 and V is TRBV11-1, with 9 positions matching TRBD1. This CDR3 has 15 residues. V trimming: 8 bases; J trimming: 0 bases; junction bases outside the gene matches: 6. Germline CDR1 is SGHAT and CDR2 is FQDESV (reference sequence).

This chain joins TRBV7-9 and TRBJ2-1, with 7 bases that match TRBD1. The CDR3 has 16 amino acids. Germline V gene sequence: CDR1 SEHNR, CDR2 FQNEAQ (reference sequence). V trimming: 1 base; J trimming: 0 bases; junction bases outside the gene matches: 3. The CDR3, as DNA: TGTGCCAGCAGCTTAGGACAGGGTCGCTCCTACAATGAGCAGTTCTTC. This sequence encodes CASSLGQGRSYNEQFF. Together with reference TRBV7-9 and TRBJ2-1, the CDR3 gives the full variable domain: DTGVSQNPRHKITKRGQNVTFRCDPISEHNRLYWYRQTLGQGPEFLTYFQNEAQLEKSRLLSDRFSAERPKGSFSTLEIQRTEQGDSAMYLCASSLGQGRSYNEQFFGPGTRLTVL.

This CDR3 is CARSLEEPGQRAETQYF. CDR3 sequence (DNA): TGTGCCAGAAGCTTGGAGGAGCCGGGACAGCGAGCGGAGACCCAGTACTTC. V gene TRBV5-3 combines with J gene TRBJ2-5, with 7 bases aligning to TRBD1. TRBV5-3 is identified as an open reading frame with a role that is uncertain. This CDR3 contains 17 residues. J was trimmed by 5 bases and V by 0 bases; bases with no gene match: 13.

This chain uses TRBV28 with TRBJ1-2, with D possibly being TRBD1 (5 bases). The germline V and J ends were trimmed by 4 bases and 7 bases, with 10 bases remaining between them. This CDR3 has 12 amino acids. Germline V gene sequence: CDR1 MDHEN, CDR2 SYDVKM. CDR3: CASSSQGLGYTF. The CDR3 coding sequence is TGTGCCAGCAGTTCTCAGGGACTTGGCTACACCTTC.

V gene TRBV5-4 combines with J gene TRBJ2-7; D call uncertain. The CDR3 extends over 12 amino acids. V lost 2 bases and J lost 6, with 9 bases in between. Germline CDR1 and CDR2: SGHNT and YYREEE (reference sequence). The CDR3 DNA follows: TGTGCCAGCAGCTTTGATTTCGGCGAGCAGTACTTC. It yields the protein CASSFDFGEQYF.

The chain couples TRBV5-4 to TRBJ2-2; 9 bases line up with TRBD1. Trimming cost V 4 bases and J 8 bases; bases outside gene matches: 9. Germline V gene lookup returns CDR1 SGHNT and CDR2 YYREEE (reference sequence). The CDR3 runs to 15 residues. The CDR3 loop reads CASSAGQGLPGELFF. The CDR3 DNA reads TGTGCCAGCAGCGCGGGACAGGGACTTCCGGGGGAGCTGTTTTTT. Complete variable domain (other parts from reference TRBV5-4 and TRBJ2-2): ETGVTQSPTHLIKTRGQQVTLRCSSQSGHNTVSWYQQALGQGPQFIFQYYREEENGRGNFPPRFSGLQFPNYSSELNVNALELDDSALYLCASSAGQGLPGELFFGEGSRLTVL.

This chain joins TRBV7-2 and TRBJ1-2; 7 nucleotides agree with TRBD1. The CDR3 length is 16 residues. From germline, CDR1 is SGHTA and CDR2 FQGNSA. V lost 2 bases to trimming and J lost 4 bases; unmatched junction nucleotides: 10. The CDR3 reads CASSLNRGTASYGYTF. CDR3 bases: TGTGCCAGCAGCTTAAATAGAGGGACAGCTTCCTATGGCTACACCTTC.

The chain combines TRBV27 with TRBJ1-3; D is unresolved. CDR3 size: 14 residues. V was clipped by 2 bases and J by 2 bases, with 7 bases between them. In germline, CDR1 is MNHEY, CDR2 SMNVEV (reference sequence). The CDR3 loop is CASSLAGTGNTIYF. The CDR3 DNA reads as TGTGCCAGCAGTTTAGCGGGGACTGGAAACACCATATATTTT.

This clone was seen a few times. The CDR3 loop is CASTENTGVTEAFF. CDR3 in DNA: TGTGCCAGCACCGAGAACACAGGAGTCACTGAAGCTTTCTTT. The chain is built from TRBV11-3 and TRBJ1-1, with D perhaps TRBD1 (5 bases). Germline assignment: CDR1 SGHNT and CDR2 YENEEA. The V and J ends lost 7 bases and 4 bases respectively, with 16 bases between them. This CDR3 has 14 residues.

The chain uses TRBV4-3 and TRBJ1-6; TRBD1 matches at 8 bases. The germline CDR1 and CDR2 sequences are LGHNA and YSLEER. V shed 3 bases and J 13 bases; nucleotides not matched to a gene: 17. This CDR3 contains 17 residues. The CDR3 here is CASSQDPDRVGNSPLHF. CDR3 coding DNA: TGCGCCAGCAGCCAGGATCCGGACAGGGTCGGAAACTCCCCCCTCCACTTT.

J is TRBJ1-2 and V is TRBV7-2; no reliable D call. The CDR3 length is 13 residues. Germline CDR1 is SGHTA and CDR2 is FQGNSA. V was cut by 3 bases and J by 6 bases, with 11 bases left in between. The CDR3 sequence is CASSFDNEHGYTF. Written as DNA, the CDR3 is TGTGCCAGCAGCTTTGACAACGAGCATGGCTACACCTTC.

This chain links TRBV29-1 with TRBJ1-1; TRBD1 agrees at 9 bases. The CDR3 contains 14 residues. V was pared by 7 bases and J by 3 bases, with 9 bases of the junction left unmatched. Germline values: CDR1 SQVTM, CDR2 ANQGSEA. The CDR3 reads CSAQGQGGDTEAFF. In DNA, the CDR3 is TGCAGCGCTCAGGGACAGGGAGGGGACACTGAAGCTTTCTTT.

The V gene is TRBV7-9, the J gene TRBJ2-7, with a possible D match to TRBD2 (6 bases). CDR1 is SEHNR, CDR2 FQNEAQ, per germline (reference sequence). V was cut by 5 bases and J by 4 bases, with 9 bases left in between. CDR3 length: 12 amino acids. The CDR3 DNA reads as TGTGCCAGCAGCCCACGGGGGTACGAGCAGTACTTC. Translated: CASSPRGYEQYF.

V is TRBV7-2 and J is TRBJ2-7, with D perhaps TRBD2 (5 bases). CDR3 length equals 14 residues. V dropped 2 bases and J dropped 3 bases, with 11 bases sitting between them. CDR1 and CDR2 from the germline V gene are SGHTA and FQGNSA. Here the CDR3 DNA reads TGTGCCAGCAGCTTACAGCGGATTAGCTACGAGCAGTACTTC. Amino acids: CASSLQRISYEQYF.

This chain joins TRBV7-2 and TRBJ2-5; 12 bases line up with TRBD1. The CDR3 has 14 amino acids. The trim removed 5 bases at V and 5 bases at J, leaving 3 bases unmatched. The germline CDR1 and CDR2 sequences are SGHTA and FQGNSA. Here the CDR3 reads CASSRDRGLETQYF. For the CDR3, the DNA is TGTGCCAGCAGCCGGGACAGGGGGCTGGAGACCCAGTACTTC.

The rearrangement uses TRBV19 and TRBJ1-2; the match to TRBD1 covers 8 bases. V gave up 11 bases and J gave up 0 bases; unmatched junction bases: 17. The CDR3 spans 17 residues. Germline V lookup: CDR1 LNHDA, CDR2 SQIVND (reference sequence). The CDR3 protein is CAASTYGQGRANYGYTF. Written as DNA, the CDR3 is TGTGCCGCCAGTACATACGGACAGGGAAGGGCTAACTATGGCTACACCTTC.

The CDR3 loop reads CARERDREAFF. As DNA, the CDR3 is TGTGCCAGAGAGCGGGACAGGGAAGCTTTCTTT. The V call is TRBV6-4, the J call TRBJ1-1, with 8 bases lining up with TRBD1. Germline lookup yields CDR1 MRHNA and CDR2 SNTAGT. V trimming: 9 bases; J trimming: 8 bases; junction bases outside the gene matches: 5. This CDR3 is 11 amino acids long.

J is TRBJ1-3 and V is TRBV7-2; 8 bases map to TRBD1. The CDR3 consists of 15 residues. V was pared by 2 bases and J by 9 bases, with 9 bases of the junction left unmatched. The germline gives CDR1 SGHTA, CDR2 FQGNSA. CDR3 residues: CASSLQGRGLSTIYF. CDR3 nucleotides: TGTGCCAGCAGCTTACAGGGCAGGGGGCTAAGCACCATATATTTT. Complete variable domain (other parts from reference TRBV7-2 and TRBJ1-3): GAGVSQSPSNKVTEKGKDVELRCDPISGHTALYWYRQSLGQGLEFLIYFQGNSAPDKSGLPSDRFSAERTGGSVSTLTIQRTQQEDSAVYLCASSLQGRGLSTIYFGEGSWLTVV.

The chain couples TRBV20-1 to TRBJ2-5; D call uncertain. The J call is uncertain, as TRBJ2-7 better fits the DNA end. Germline loops: CDR1 DFQATT, CDR2 SNEGSKA (reference sequence). This CDR3 is 9 amino acids long. The CDR3 protein is CSPTYEQYF. DNA of the CDR3: TGCAGTCCCACCTACGAGCAGTACTTC.

This clone appeared once. The chain recombines TRBV29-1 with TRBJ1-1, with 9 bases that match TRBD1. The germline gives CDR1 SQVTM, CDR2 ANQGSEA. The V segment lost 6 bases and the J segment 3 bases; nucleotides outside the gene matches: 11. The length of the CDR3 is 15 residues. CDR3 protein: CSVLTGGGEDTEAFF. CDR3 in DNA: TGCAGCGTCTTGACAGGGGGTGGGGAAGACACTGAAGCTTTCTTT.

This chain links TRBV7-2 with TRBJ2-3; 14 nucleotides line up with TRBD2. V was clipped by 5 bases and J by 9 bases; unmatched bases: 16. This CDR3 has 18 residues. The germline V gene has CDR1 SGHTA and CDR2 FQGNSA. CDR3 loop: CASSPSRGTSGSLGTQYF. As DNA, the CDR3 is TGTGCCAGCAGCCCCAGTCGTGGGACTAGCGGGAGTTTAGGCACGCAGTATTTT. Combining the CDR3 with reference TRBV7-2 and TRBJ2-3 gives the whole variable domain GAGVSQSPSNKVTEKGKDVELRCDPISGHTALYWYRQSLGQGLEFLIYFQGNSAPDKSGLPSDRFSAERTGGSVSTLTIQRTQQEDSAVYLCASSPSRGTSGSLGTQYFGPGTRLTVL.

The CDR3 reads CASSPGGEGLVHTDTQYF. DNA for the CDR3: TGTGCCAGCAGCCCCGGGGGGGAGGGACTAGTTCATACAGATACGCAGTATTTT. This sequence joins TRBV7-3 and TRBJ2-3, with 8 bases lining up with TRBD2. CDR3 size: 18 residues. Looked up from germline, CDR1 is SGHTA and CDR2 is FQGTGA. The V and J ends lost 5 bases and 3 bases, in that order; junction bases with no gene match: 16.

This rearrangement joins TRBV5-1 to TRBJ1-6; TRBD1 aligns across 8 bases. CDR3 size: 17 residues. V was pared by 3 bases and J by 7 bases, with 12 bases of the junction left unmatched. From germline, CDR1 is SGHRS and CDR2 YFSETQ. The CDR3 is CASSSNTGSGGNSPLHF. CDR3 DNA: TGCGCCAGCAGCTCGAATACCGGCTCAGGGGGCAATTCACCCCTCCACTTT. The complete variable domain, with remaining parts taken from reference TRBV5-1 and TRBJ1-6, reads KAGVTQTPRYLIKTRGQQVTLSCSPISGHRSVSWYQQTPGQGLQFLFEYFSETQRNKGNFPGRFSGRQFSNSRSEMNVSTLELGDSALYLCASSSNTGSGGNSPLHFGNGTRLTVT.

This sequence joins TRBV5-8 and TRBJ2-2; D is unresolved. V lost 0 bases and J lost 0, with 9 bases in between. The V gene's germline CDR1 is SGHTS and CDR2 YDEGEE. This CDR3 has 16 residues. For the CDR3, the DNA is TGTGCCAGCAGCTTGGAGTGGCAGTCGAACACCGGGGAGCTGTTTTTT. This translates into CASSLEWQSNTGELFF. Looking up the rest from reference TRBV5-8 and TRBJ2-2 gives the full variable domain: EAGVTQSPTHLIKTRGQQATLRCSPISGHTSVYWYQQALGLGLQFLLWYDEGEERNRGNFPPRFSGRQFPNYSSELNVNALELEDSALYLCASSLEWQSNTGELFFGEGSRLTVL.